These 7 T cell receptor beta chains came from one sample sequenced in a study of T cells in localized non-small cell lung cancer. TCRdb keeps only in-frame clones here, not all; method: immunoSEQ multiplex PCR. This table holds tens of thousands of clones, approximately 90% found once. Material: peripheral blood, obtained before any cancer treatment. The receptors here all came from a man aged 40 to 75 with stage I squamous cell lung carcinoma.

For the CDR3, the DNA is TGTGCCAGCAGTGAGAATGGCGAGCAGTACTTC. Translation: CASSENGEQYF. This rearrangement joins TRBV2 to TRBJ2-7; D is ambiguous. The CDR3 sequence is 11 residues long. From germline, CDR1 is SNHLY and CDR2 FYNNEI. V lost 3 bases to trimming and J lost 6 bases, with 6 bases between them.

The gene calls are TRBV29-1 and TRBJ2-3; tentative D call: TRBD1 (5 bases). The germline CDR1 and CDR2 sequences are SQVTM and ANQGSEA. The germline V and J ends were trimmed by 7 bases and 1 base, with 9 bases remaining between them. The CDR3 runs to 12 residues. The chain's CDR3 is CSGRQRTDTQYF. In DNA, the CDR3 is TGCAGCGGTAGACAGCGCACAGATACGCAGTATTTT.

This clone appeared many times. This sequence joins TRBV11-3 and TRBJ2-2; D may match TRBD1 or TRBD2 (5 bases each). The CDR3 covers 13 residues. Trimming cost V 2 bases and J 6 bases, with 7 bases left between them. Germline V gene lookup returns CDR1 SGHNT and CDR2 YENEEA. The CDR3 nucleotides read TGTGCCAGCAGCTTAAGGGACCCCGGGGAGCTGTTTTTT. Amino acids: CASSLRDPGELFF.

In this sample, this clone turned up a few times. The chain carries TRBV6-1 and TRBJ2-7; D call uncertain. This CDR3 is built from 11 residues. Trimming cost V 8 bases and J 3 bases, with 8 bases left between them. Germline V CDR1 and CDR2: MNHNS, SASEGT. The CDR3 sequence is CASQRNYEQYF. CDR3 DNA: TGTGCCAGCCAGAGGAACTACGAGCAGTACTTC.

This clone came up once. The chain uses TRBV30 and TRBJ2-1; D gene ambiguous. Trimming pared 0 bases from V and 2 bases from J, leaving 14 bases between. This CDR3 is built from 16 residues. Germline V lookup: CDR1 GTSNPN, CDR2 SVGIG (reference sequence). The CDR3 region is CAWSVSVNNPYNEQFF. CDR3 nucleotide sequence: TGTGCCTGGAGTGTAAGCGTTAATAACCCCTACAATGAGCAGTTCTTC.

The gene calls are TRBV18 and TRBJ2-3; D is unresolved. This CDR3 contains 17 residues. The ends were cut back, 0 bases at V and 1 base at J, with 14 bases in the middle. Germline V lookup: CDR1 KGHSH, CDR2 LQKENI. The CDR3 loop reads CASSPPSPSGGTDTQYF. The CDR3 nucleotides read TGTGCCAGCTCACCACCGTCCCCCTCCGGAGGCACAGATACGCAGTATTTT.

V usage is TRBV11-2 and J usage is TRBJ2-7; 8 bases align to TRBD2. V trimming: 1 base; J trimming: 4 bases; junction bases outside the gene matches: 6. The germline gives CDR1 SGHAT, CDR2 FQNNGV. The CDR3 is made up of 15 amino acids. The CDR3 sequence: CASSLGLLAAYEQYF. The CDR3 nucleotides read TGTGCCAGCAGCTTAGGGCTACTAGCGGCTTACGAGCAGTACTTC.